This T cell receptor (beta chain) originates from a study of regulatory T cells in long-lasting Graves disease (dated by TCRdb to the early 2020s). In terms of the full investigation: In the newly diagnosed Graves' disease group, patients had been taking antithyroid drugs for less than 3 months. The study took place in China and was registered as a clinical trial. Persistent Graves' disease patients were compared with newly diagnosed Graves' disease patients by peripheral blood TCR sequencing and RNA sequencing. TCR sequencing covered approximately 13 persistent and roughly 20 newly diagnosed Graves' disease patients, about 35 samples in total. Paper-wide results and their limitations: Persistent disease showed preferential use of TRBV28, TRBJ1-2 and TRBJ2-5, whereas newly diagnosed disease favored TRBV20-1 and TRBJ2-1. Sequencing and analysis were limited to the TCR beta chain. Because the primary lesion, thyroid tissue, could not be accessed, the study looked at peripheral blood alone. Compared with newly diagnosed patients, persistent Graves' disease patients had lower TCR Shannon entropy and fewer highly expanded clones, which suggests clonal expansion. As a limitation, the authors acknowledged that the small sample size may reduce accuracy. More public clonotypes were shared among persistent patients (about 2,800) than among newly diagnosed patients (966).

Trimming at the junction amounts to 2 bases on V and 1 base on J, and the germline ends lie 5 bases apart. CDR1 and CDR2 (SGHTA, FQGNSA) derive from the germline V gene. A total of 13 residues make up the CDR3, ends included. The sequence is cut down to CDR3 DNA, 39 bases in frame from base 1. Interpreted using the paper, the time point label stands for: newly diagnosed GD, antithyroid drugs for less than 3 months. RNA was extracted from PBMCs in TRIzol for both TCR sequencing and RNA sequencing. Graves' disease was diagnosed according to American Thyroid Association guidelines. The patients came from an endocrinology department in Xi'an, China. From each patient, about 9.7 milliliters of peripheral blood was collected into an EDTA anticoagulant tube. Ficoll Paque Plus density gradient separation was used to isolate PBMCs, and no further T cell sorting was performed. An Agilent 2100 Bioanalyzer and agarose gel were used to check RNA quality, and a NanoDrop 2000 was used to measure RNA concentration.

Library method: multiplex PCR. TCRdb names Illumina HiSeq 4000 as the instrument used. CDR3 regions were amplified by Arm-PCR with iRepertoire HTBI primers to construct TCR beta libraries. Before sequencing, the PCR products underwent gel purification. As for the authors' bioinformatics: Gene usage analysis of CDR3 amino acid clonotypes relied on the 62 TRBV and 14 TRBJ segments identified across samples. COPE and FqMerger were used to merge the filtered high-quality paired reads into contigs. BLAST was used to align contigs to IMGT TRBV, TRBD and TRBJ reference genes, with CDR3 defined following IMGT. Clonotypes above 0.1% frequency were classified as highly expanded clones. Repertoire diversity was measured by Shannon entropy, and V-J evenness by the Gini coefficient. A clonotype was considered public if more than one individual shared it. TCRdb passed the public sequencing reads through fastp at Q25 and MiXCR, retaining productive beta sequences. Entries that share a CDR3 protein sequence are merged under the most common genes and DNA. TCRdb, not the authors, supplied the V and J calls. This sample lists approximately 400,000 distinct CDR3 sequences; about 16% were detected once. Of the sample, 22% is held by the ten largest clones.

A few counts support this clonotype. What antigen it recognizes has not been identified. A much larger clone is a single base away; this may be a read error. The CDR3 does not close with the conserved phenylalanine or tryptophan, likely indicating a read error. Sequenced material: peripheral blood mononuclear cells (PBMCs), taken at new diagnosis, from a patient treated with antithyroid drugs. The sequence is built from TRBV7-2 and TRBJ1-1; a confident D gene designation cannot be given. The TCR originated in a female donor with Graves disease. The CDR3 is CASSLTQNTEAFL. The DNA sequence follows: TGTGCCAGCAGCTTAACACAGAACACTGAAGCTTTCCTT.